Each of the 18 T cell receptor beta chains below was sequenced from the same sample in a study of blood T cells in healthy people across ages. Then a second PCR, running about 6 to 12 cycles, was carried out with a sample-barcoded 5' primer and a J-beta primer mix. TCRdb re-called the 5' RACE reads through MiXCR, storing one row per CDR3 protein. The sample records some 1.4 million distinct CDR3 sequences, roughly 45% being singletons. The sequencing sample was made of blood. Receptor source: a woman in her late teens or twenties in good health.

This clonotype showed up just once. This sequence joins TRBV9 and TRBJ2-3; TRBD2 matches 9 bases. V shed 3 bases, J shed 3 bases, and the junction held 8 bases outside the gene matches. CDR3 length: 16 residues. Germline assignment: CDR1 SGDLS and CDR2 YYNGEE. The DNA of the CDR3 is TGTGCCAGCAGCGCCGAACCTAGCGGGGCTACAGATACGCAGTATTTT. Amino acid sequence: CASSAEPSGATDTQYF.

DNA for the CDR3: TGTGCCAGCAGTTTGGACGGCGGACTAGCGGCTAGCACAGATGTGCAGTATTTT. Its protein is CASSLDGGLAASTDVQYF. The gene calls are TRBV12-3 or TRBV12-4 and TRBJ2-3; 10 bases map to TRBD2. V gave up 3 bases and J gave up 11 bases; unmatched junction bases: 20. The CDR3 is 18 amino acids.

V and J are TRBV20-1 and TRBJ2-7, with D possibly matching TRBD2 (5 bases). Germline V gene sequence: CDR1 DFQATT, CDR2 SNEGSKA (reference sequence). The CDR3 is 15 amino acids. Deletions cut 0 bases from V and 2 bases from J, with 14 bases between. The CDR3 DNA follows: TGCAGTGCTAGAGATCCGAGAGGGCCAACCTACGAGCAGTACTTC. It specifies CSARDPRGPTYEQYF.

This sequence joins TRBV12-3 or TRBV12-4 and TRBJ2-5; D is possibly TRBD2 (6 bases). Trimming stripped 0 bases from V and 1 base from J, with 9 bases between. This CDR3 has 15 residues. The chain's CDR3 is CASSLAGTSQETQYF. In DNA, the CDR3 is TGTGCCAGCAGTTTAGCCGGGACTTCCCAAGAGACCCAGTACTTC.

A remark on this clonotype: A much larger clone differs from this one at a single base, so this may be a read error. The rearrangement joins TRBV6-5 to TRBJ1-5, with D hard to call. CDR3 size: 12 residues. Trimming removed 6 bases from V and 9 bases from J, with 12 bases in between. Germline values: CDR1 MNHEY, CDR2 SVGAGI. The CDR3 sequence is CASRSLGRPQHF. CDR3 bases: TGTGCCAGCAGATCCTTAGGCCGGCCCCAGCATTTT.

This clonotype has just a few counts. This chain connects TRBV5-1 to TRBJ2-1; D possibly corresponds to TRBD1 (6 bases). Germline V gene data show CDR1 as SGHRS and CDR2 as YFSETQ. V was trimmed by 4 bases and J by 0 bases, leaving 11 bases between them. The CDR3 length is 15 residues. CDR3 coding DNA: TGCGCCAGCAGCCTCCGGGACACCTCCTACAATGAGCAGTTCTTC. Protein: CASSLRDTSYNEQFF. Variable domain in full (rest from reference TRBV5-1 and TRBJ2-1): KAGVTQTPRYLIKTRGQQVTLSCSPISGHRSVSWYQQTPGQGLQFLFEYFSETQRNKGNFPGRFSGRQFSNSRSEMNVSTLELGDSALYLCASSLRDTSYNEQFFGPGTRLTVL.

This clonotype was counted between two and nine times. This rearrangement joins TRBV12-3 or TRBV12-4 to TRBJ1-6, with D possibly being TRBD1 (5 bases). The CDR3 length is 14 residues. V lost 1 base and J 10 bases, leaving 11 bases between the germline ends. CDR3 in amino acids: CASSLGQGQSPLHF. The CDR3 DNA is TGTGCCAGCAGTTTAGGGCAGGGCCAATCACCCCTCCACTTT.

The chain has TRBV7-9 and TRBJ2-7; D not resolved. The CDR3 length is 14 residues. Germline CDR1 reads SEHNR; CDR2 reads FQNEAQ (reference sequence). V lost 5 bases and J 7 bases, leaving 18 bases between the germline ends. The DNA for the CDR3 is TGTGCCAGCAGCCCAGGACCGGAGCTCGGGGAGCAGTACTTC. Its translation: CASSPGPELGEQYF.

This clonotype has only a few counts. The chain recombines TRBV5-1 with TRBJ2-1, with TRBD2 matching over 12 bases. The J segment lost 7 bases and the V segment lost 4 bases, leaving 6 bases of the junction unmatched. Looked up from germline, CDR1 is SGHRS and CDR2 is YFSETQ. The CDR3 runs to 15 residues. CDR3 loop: CASSVTSGRGNEQFF. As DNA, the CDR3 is TGCGCCAGCAGCGTGACTAGCGGGAGAGGGAATGAGCAGTTCTTC.

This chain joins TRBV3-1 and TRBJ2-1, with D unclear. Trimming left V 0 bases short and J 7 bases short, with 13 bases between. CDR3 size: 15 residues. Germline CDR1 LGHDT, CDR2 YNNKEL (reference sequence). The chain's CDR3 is CASSQDRLRSNEQFF. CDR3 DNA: TGTGCCAGCAGCCAAGATCGGTTAAGGTCTAATGAGCAGTTCTTC.

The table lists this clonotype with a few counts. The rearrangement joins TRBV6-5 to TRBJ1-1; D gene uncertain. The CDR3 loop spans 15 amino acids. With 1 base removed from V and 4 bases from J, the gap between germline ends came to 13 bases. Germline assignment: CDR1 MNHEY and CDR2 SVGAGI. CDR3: CASSYYWTLSTEAFF. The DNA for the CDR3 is TGTGCCAGCAGTTACTATTGGACCCTAAGCACTGAAGCTTTCTTT.

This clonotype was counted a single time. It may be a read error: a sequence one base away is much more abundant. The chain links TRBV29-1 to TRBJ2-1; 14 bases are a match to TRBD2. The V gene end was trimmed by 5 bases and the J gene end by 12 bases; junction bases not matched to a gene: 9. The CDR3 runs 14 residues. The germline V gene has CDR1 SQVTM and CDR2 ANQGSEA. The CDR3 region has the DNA TGCAGCGTTAGAGAAGGGACTAGCGGGGGCCCGCAGTTCTTC. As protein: CSVREGTSGGPQFF.

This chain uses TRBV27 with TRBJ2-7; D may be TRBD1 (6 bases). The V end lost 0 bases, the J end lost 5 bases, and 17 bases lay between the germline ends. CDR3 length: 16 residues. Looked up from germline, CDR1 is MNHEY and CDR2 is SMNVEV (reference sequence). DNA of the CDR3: TGTGCCAGCAGTTTATCGAAAGCAGGGGTACGGGACGAGCAGTACTTC. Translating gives CASSLSKAGVRDEQYF.

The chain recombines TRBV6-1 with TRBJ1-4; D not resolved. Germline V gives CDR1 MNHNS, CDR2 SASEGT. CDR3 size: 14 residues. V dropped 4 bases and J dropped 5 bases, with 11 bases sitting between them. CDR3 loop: CASSGVPPNEKLFF. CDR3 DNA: TGTGCCAGCAGTGGGGTACCACCCAATGAAAAACTGTTTTTT.

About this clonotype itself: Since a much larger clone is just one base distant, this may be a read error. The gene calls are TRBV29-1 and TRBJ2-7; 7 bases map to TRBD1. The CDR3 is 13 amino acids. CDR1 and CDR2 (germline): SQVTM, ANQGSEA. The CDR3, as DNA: TGCAGCGCCGTCCGGGACAGTTCCTGCGAGCAGTACTTC. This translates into CSAVRDSSCEQYF.

The chain's CDR3 is CAISEGHGSYEQYF. The CDR3 DNA reads TGTGCCATCAGTGAGGGACACGGCTCCTACGAGCAGTACTTC. The V call is TRBV10-3, the J call TRBJ2-7; perhaps TRBD1 as D (5 bases). Germline lookup yields CDR1 ENHRY and CDR2 SYGVKD. The CDR3 covers 14 residues. The V and J ends lost 2 bases and 0 bases respectively, with 8 bases between them.

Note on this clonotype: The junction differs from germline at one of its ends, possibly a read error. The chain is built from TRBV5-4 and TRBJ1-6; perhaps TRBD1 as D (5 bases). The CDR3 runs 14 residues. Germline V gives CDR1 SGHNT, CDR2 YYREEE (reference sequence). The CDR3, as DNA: TGTGCCAGCAGCTCGGGGGATCCGGGTTCACCCCCCCACTTT. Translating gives CASSSGDPGSPPHF.

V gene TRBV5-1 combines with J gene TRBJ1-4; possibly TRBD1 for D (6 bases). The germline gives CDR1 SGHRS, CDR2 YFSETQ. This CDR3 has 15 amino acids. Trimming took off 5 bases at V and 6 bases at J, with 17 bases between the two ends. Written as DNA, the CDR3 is TGCGCCAGCAGTCCCGGACAGAGCATATATGAAAAACTGTTTTTT. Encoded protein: CASSPGQSIYEKLFF.